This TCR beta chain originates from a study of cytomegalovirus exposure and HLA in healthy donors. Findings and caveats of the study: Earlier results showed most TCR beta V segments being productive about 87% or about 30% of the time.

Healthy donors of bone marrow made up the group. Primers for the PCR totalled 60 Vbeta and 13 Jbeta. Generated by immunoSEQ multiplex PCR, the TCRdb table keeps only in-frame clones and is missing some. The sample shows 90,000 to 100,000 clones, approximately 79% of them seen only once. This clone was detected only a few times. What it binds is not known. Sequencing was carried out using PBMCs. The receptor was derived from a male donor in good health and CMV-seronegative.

DNA of the CDR3: TGTGCCAGCAGCTTGGGCCCGAATGGACTAGCTTCGGAGACCCAGTACTTC. This translates into CASSLGPNGLASETQYF. The rearrangement uses TRBV5-6 and TRBJ2-5, with TRBD2 matching over 8 bases. Germline lookup yields CDR1 SGHDT and CDR2 YYEEEE. V lost 0 bases to trimming and J lost 5 bases; unmatched junction nucleotides: 12. This CDR3 is 17 amino acids long.